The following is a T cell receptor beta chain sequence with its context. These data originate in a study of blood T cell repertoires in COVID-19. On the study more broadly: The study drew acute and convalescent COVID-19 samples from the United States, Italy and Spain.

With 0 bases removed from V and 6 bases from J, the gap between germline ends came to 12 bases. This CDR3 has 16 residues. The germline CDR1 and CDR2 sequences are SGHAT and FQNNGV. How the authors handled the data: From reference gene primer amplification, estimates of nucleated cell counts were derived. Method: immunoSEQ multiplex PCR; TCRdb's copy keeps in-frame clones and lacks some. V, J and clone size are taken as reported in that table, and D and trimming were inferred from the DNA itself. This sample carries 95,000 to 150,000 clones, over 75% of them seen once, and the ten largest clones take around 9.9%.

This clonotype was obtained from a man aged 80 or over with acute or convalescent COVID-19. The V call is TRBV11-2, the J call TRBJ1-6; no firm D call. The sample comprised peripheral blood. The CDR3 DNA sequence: TGTGCCAGCAGCTTAGAGGTGGGCAGGTTTAATTCACCCCTCCACTTT. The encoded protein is CASSLEVGRFNSPLHF.